This entry lists 32 T cell receptor beta chains sequenced from one sample in a study of OX40 agonist ivuxolimab in advanced cancers. The table came from immunoSEQ multiplex PCR; TCRdb's copy has only in-frame clones and leaves some out. The profile shows 30,000 to 45,000 clones, about 85% of them singletons. This material consisted of CD4+ or CD8+ T cells sorted from blood, taken in a trial of the OX40 agonist ivuxolimab. The origin of the receptors is an adult with an advanced solid tumor such as melanoma, head and neck, liver or kidney cancer.

The rearrangement joins TRBV5-6 to TRBJ1-1; 10 nucleotides agree with TRBD1. The V gene's germline CDR1 is SGHDT and CDR2 YYEEEE. V was clipped by 0 bases and J by 9 bases; unmatched bases: 11. CDR3 length: 16 residues. DNA for the CDR3: TGTGCCAGCAGCTTGGTTCCGGGACAGGGGACATACAAAGCTTTCTTT. Amino acid sequence: CASSLVPGQGTYKAFF.

The chain links TRBV6-1 to TRBJ2-7, with no clear D. V lost 10 bases and J 1 base, leaving 14 bases between the germline ends. The CDR3 runs to 13 residues. Germline V gene sequence: CDR1 MNHNS, CDR2 SASEGT. CDR3 bases: TGTGCCAACCGGCGACACGGATCCTACGAGCAGTACTTC. It specifies CANRRHGSYEQYF.

V gene TRBV10-3 combines with J gene TRBJ2-2; 10 bases are a match to TRBD1. The CDR3 totals 16 residues. Germline trimming cut 10 bases from V and 3 bases from J; bases unmatched to any gene: 11. The V gene's germline CDR1 is ENHRY and CDR2 SYGVKD. The CDR3 DNA sequence: TGTGCCACGGACAGGGGGATCGACCCTCACACCGGGGAGCTGTTTTTT. The encoded protein is CATDRGIDPHTGELFF.

Concerning this clone: This CDR3 is also generated by other DNA sequences in the sample. The chain joins TRBV18 to TRBJ2-7; no definite D call. The CDR3 has 12 residues. Germline V CDR1 and CDR2: KGHSH, LQKENI. The V end was cut by 3 bases, the J end by 1 base, with 4 bases between. CDR3 bases: TGTGCCAGCTCACCCCCGTCCTACGAGCAGTACTTC. Translating it yields CASSPPSYEQYF.

The chain recombines TRBV19 with TRBJ1-3, with 7 bases identical to TRBD1. CDR1 is LNHDA and CDR2 is SQIVND in the germline V gene (reference sequence). After removal of 5 bases from V and 7 bases from J, the junction contained 14 bases not matched to a gene. The CDR3 consists of 16 residues. In nucleotides, the CDR3 is TGTGCCAGTAGTCCCGGGACAGCTCTCGGGGGGAACACCATATATTTT. The encoded protein is CASSPGTALGGNTIYF.

The chain recombines TRBV11-2 with TRBJ2-7; D is uncertain. The V gene's germline CDR1 is SGHAT and CDR2 FQNNGV. The CDR3 sequence is 15 residues long. Trimming cost V 5 bases and J 3 bases, with 17 bases left between them. In nucleotides, the CDR3 is TGTGCCAGCAGCCCATCCTTAGGGCAGAACTACGAGCAGTACTTC. This encodes CASSPSLGQNYEQYF. Supplemented by reference TRBV11-2 and TRBJ2-7, the full variable domain reads EAGVAQSPRYKIIEKRQSVAFWCNPISGHATLYWYQQILGQGPKLLIQFQNNGVVDDSQLPKDRFSAERLKGVDSTLKIQPAKLEDSAVYLCASSPSLGQNYEQYFGPGTRLTVT.

The V gene is TRBV27, the J gene TRBJ2-5, with D unresolved. The CDR3 covers 14 residues. V shed 5 bases and J shed 5 bases, with 15 bases lying between them. Germline-derived CDR1 and CDR2 are MNHEY and SMNVEV (reference sequence). The DNA for the CDR3 is TGTGCCAGCAGTCCTCAGACACTCAGCGAGACCCAGTACTTC. It translates to CASSPQTLSETQYF.

This chain connects TRBV19 to TRBJ1-5, with TRBD1 matching 9 bases. The V gene end was trimmed by 8 bases and the J gene end by 6 bases; junction bases not matched to a gene: 14. CDR1 is LNHDA, CDR2 SQIVND, per germline (reference sequence). This CDR3 spans 16 amino acids. CDR3 sequence: CASADQGQGVGQPQHF. CDR3 nucleotide sequence: TGTGCCAGTGCCGACCAGGGACAGGGAGTAGGTCAGCCCCAGCATTTT.

Turning to this clone: The identical CDR3 is also encoded by other nucleotide sequences in the sample. The chain recombines TRBV19 with TRBJ2-1; 8 bases line up with TRBD2. Germline CDR1 LNHDA, CDR2 SQIVND (reference sequence). V shed 5 bases, J shed 1 base, and the junction held 7 bases outside the gene matches. The CDR3 covers 16 residues. CDR3 loop: CASSVLAGRSYNEQFF. The CDR3 DNA follows: TGTGCCAGTAGTGTTTTAGCGGGGAGGTCCTACAATGAGCAGTTCTTC.

The chain links TRBV4-2 to TRBJ2-7; a weak D match, TRBD1 (6 bases). CDR3 size: 15 residues. V was clipped by 5 bases and J by 4 bases, with 18 bases between them. Germline CDR1 LGHNA, CDR2 YNFKEQ. In DNA, the CDR3 is TGTGCCAGCAGCTTTCAACAGGGAGTTATGTACGAGCAGTACTTC. Its translation is CASSFQQGVMYEQYF.

This clone has more than one count but fewer than ten. The chain is built from TRBV5-4 and TRBJ2-7, with D unclear. V lost 3 bases and J lost 0, with 10 bases in between. This CDR3 has 14 residues. CDR1 is SGHNT and CDR2 is YYREEE in the germline V gene (reference sequence). The CDR3 here is CASSYRFGSYEQYF. CDR3 in DNA: TGTGCCAGCAGCTACCGATTTGGCTCCTACGAGCAGTACTTC.

CDR3 coding DNA: TGTGCCAGCAGCTTAGCACAGCTCGGGGGCTACACCTTC. Amino acid sequence: CASSLAQLGGYTF. J is TRBJ1-2 and V is TRBV7-2; no clear D gene. Trimming removed 0 bases from V and 8 bases from J, with 10 bases in between. Germline lookup yields CDR1 SGHTA and CDR2 FQGNSA. The CDR3 has 13 amino acids.

The rearrangement joins TRBV14 to TRBJ1-3; no clear D gene. This CDR3 contains 13 residues. Trimming cost V 1 base and J 2 bases, with 3 bases left between them. CDR1 is SGHDN and CDR2 is FVKESK in the germline V gene. For the CDR3, the DNA is TGTGCCAGCAGCCAAGGGACTGGAAACACCATATATTTT. This encodes CASSQGTGNTIYF. The full variable domain, rest sourced from reference TRBV14 and TRBJ1-3, is EAGVTQFPSHSVIEKGQTVTLRCDPISGHDNLYWYRRVMGKEIKFLLHFVKESKQDESGMPNNRFLAERTGGTYSTLKVQPAELEDSGVYFCASSQGTGNTIYFGEGSWLTVV.

J is TRBJ1-3 and V is TRBV11-2, with TRBD1 as a possible D gene (6 bases). The germline gives CDR1 SGHAT, CDR2 FQNNGV. V gave up 4 bases and J gave up 1 base, with 17 bases separating them. This CDR3 spans 17 amino acids. The CDR3 nucleotides read TGTGCCAGCAGCTACATATCTCAGGGGTTTTCTGGAAACACCATATATTTT. It codes for CASSYISQGFSGNTIYF.

The chain has TRBV7-2 and TRBJ1-1; tentatively, D is TRBD1 (6 bases). Trimming shortened V by 1 base and J by 5 bases, and 11 bases separated the two germline ends. Per germline, CDR1 SGHTA and CDR2 FQGNSA. The CDR3 contains 14 residues. The CDR3: CASSLVGAGTEAFF. Here the CDR3 DNA reads TGTGCCAGCAGCTTAGTGGGGGCGGGGACTGAAGCTTTCTTT.

Written as DNA, the CDR3 is TGTGCCAGCAGCTTCTTGAACACCGGGGAGCTGTTTTTT. Translation: CASSFLNTGELFF. The genes are TRBV7-3 and TRBJ2-2; D gene ambiguous. V was cut by 3 bases and J by 1 base, with 3 bases left in between. CDR3 length: 13 amino acids. CDR1 is SGHTA and CDR2 is FQGTGA in the germline V gene.

This clone was recorded a few times. The rearrangement uses TRBV19 and TRBJ1-1, with no clear D. The V and J ends lost 4 bases and 1 base respectively, with 4 bases between them. From germline, CDR1 is LNHDA and CDR2 SQIVND (reference sequence). This CDR3 contains 12 residues. CDR3 loop: CASSRENTEAFF. Written as DNA, the CDR3 is TGTGCCAGTAGTAGGGAGAACACTGAAGCTTTCTTT.

V and J are TRBV6-5 and TRBJ2-1, with D possibly matching TRBD1 (5 bases). This CDR3 contains 11 residues. Trimming shortened V by 7 bases and J by 8 bases, and 9 bases separated the two germline ends. Germline V gene data show CDR1 as MNHEY and CDR2 as SVGAGI. The CDR3 region has the DNA TGTGCCAGCACCAGGGCCGATGAGCAGTTCTTC. It translates to CASTRADEQFF.

The V and J genes are TRBV5-1 and TRBJ2-7, with TRBD1 identical over 7 bases. This CDR3 spans 18 amino acids. In germline, CDR1 is SGHRS, CDR2 YFSETQ. Germline trimming cut 4 bases from V and 3 bases from J; bases unmatched to any gene: 19. The CDR3 sequence is CASSQDIRDSQRLYEQYF. In DNA form, the CDR3 reads TGCGCCAGCAGCCAAGATATTCGGGACAGTCAGAGACTCTACGAGCAGTACTTC.

The gene calls are TRBV18 and TRBJ2-3, with D possibly being TRBD2 (6 bases). This CDR3 comprises 14 residues. Germline V gives CDR1 KGHSH, CDR2 LQKENI. The germline V and J ends were trimmed by 3 bases and 2 bases, with 9 bases remaining between them. CDR3 region: CASSPRDFTDTQYF. In nucleotides, the CDR3 is TGTGCCAGCTCACCCCGGGACTTCACAGATACGCAGTATTTT.

The V and J genes are TRBV9 and TRBJ1-1; no clear D gene. CDR1 SGDLS and CDR2 YYNGEE come from the germline V gene. V dropped 3 bases and J dropped 4 bases, with 16 bases sitting between them. The CDR3 runs to 15 residues. The CDR3 loop reads CASSAEGIEITEAFF. CDR3 in DNA: TGTGCCAGCAGCGCAGAGGGAATCGAGATCACTGAAGCTTTCTTT.

The chain is built from TRBV7-3 and TRBJ2-3; D unclear. Germline-derived CDR1 and CDR2 are SGHTA and FQGTGA. V was cut by 1 base and J by 6 bases, with 14 bases left in between. The CDR3 is 15 amino acids. CDR3 bases: TGTGCCAGCAGCTTAAGTCCTAGTCCATCCGATACGCAGTATTTT. Encoded protein: CASSLSPSPSDTQYF.

The chain has TRBV4-3 and TRBJ2-7; 7 nucleotides agree with TRBD1. Germline-derived CDR1 and CDR2 are LGHNA and YSLEER. The CDR3 runs to 13 residues. V lost 3 bases and J lost 5; bases outside the gene matches: 4. DNA of the CDR3: TGCGCCAGCAGCCACCGACAGGGCCACGAGCAGTACTTC. Its translation: CASSHRQGHEQYF.

The V call is TRBV19, the J call TRBJ1-5; TRBD1 matches 8 bases. From germline, CDR1 is LNHDA and CDR2 SQIVND (reference sequence). The trim removed 5 bases at V and 0 bases at J, leaving 3 bases unmatched. CDR3 size: 15 residues. CDR3 sequence (DNA): TGTGCCAGTAGTCAGGACAGGGATAGCAATCAGCCCCAGCATTTT. Its protein is CASSQDRDSNQPQHF.

This clone was observed a single time. This specimen includes other DNA sequences encoding the same CDR3. V gene TRBV9 combines with J gene TRBJ1-2; 8 bases map to TRBD1. The germline CDR1 and CDR2 sequences are SGDLS and YYNGEE. V was pared by 4 bases and J by 2 bases, with 4 bases of the junction left unmatched. The CDR3 loop spans 14 amino acids. The CDR3 sequence is CASSPRQGNYGYTF. The CDR3 bases are TGTGCCAGCAGCCCCCGACAGGGGAACTATGGCTACACCTTC.

This chain uses TRBV18 with TRBJ1-1; TRBD1 agrees at 7 bases. Unmatched junction bases numbered 14, after V lost 5 bases and J lost 5 bases. This CDR3 spans 16 amino acids. Germline lookup yields CDR1 KGHSH and CDR2 LQKENI. The CDR3 protein is CASSWGVLQGTTEAFF. The CDR3 DNA reads as TGTGCCAGCTCATGGGGCGTGTTACAGGGGACGACTGAAGCTTTCTTT.

V gene TRBV7-3 combines with J gene TRBJ2-2, with 12 positions matching TRBD2. The J segment lost 4 bases and the V segment lost 5 bases, leaving 8 bases of the junction unmatched. The CDR3 loop spans 17 amino acids. Germline V gene sequence: CDR1 SGHTA, CDR2 FQGTGA. CDR3 protein: CASSPSSGGAGTGELFF. The CDR3 nucleotides read TGTGCCAGCAGCCCTTCTAGCGGGGGGGCCGGCACCGGGGAGCTGTTTTTT.

This chain's CDR3 is CASRETGRTTEAFF. DNA of the CDR3: TGTGCCAGCAGAGAGACAGGGAGGACCACTGAAGCTTTCTTT. V is TRBV6-5 and J is TRBJ1-1; 7 positions agree with TRBD1. Germline CDR1 and CDR2: MNHEY and SVGAGI. The CDR3 extends over 14 amino acids. V was pared by 6 bases and J by 4 bases, with 8 bases of the junction left unmatched.

The J gene is TRBJ2-5, the V gene TRBV18; the D gene is possibly TRBD2 (6 bases). This CDR3 is 15 amino acids long. Deletions cut 1 base from V and 2 bases from J, with 11 bases between. CDR1 is KGHSH and CDR2 is LQKENI in the germline V gene. The CDR3 DNA reads TGTGCCAGCTCACCACTCCGGGGGTCGCAAGAGACCCAGTACTTC. Translating gives CASSPLRGSQETQYF.

The chain uses TRBV5-4 and TRBJ1-5; TRBD1 aligns across 8 bases. The CDR3 has 19 residues. From germline, CDR1 is SGHNT and CDR2 YYREEE (reference sequence). V shed 0 bases and J 0 bases; nucleotides not matched to a gene: 11. The CDR3 loop reads CASSLAGRGRSSSNQPQHF. The CDR3 nucleotides read TGTGCCAGCAGCTTGGCCGGCAGGGGGCGTTCCAGTAGCAATCAGCCCCAGCATTTT.

The chain is built from TRBV9 and TRBJ1-3, with D perhaps matching TRBD1 (6 bases). Trimming removed 4 bases from V and 4 bases from J, with 12 bases in between. Germline V gene lookup returns CDR1 SGDLS and CDR2 YYNGEE. The CDR3 loop spans 14 amino acids. The CDR3 protein is CASSLYREGNTIYF. The CDR3 region has the DNA TGTGCCAGCAGCTTATACAGGGAAGGAAACACCATATATTTT.

This sequence joins TRBV5-6 and TRBJ1-4; D not certain. There are 13 residues in the CDR3. Per the germline V gene, CDR1 is SGHDT and CDR2 is YYEEEE. V was clipped by 6 bases and J by 5 bases, with 11 bases between them. This chain's CDR3 is CASTVRGNEKLFF. The DNA for the CDR3 is TGTGCCAGCACTGTCCGGGGAAATGAAAAACTGTTTTTT.